Detailed here is one T cell receptor (beta chain). The data were taken from a study of naive and memory T cell subsets. CDR3 length: 10 amino acids. Trimming took off 2 bases at V and 9 bases at J, with 2 bases between the two ends. Germline V lookup: CDR1 SEHNR, CDR2 FQNEAQ (reference sequence). Alpha and beta constant region primers primed reverse transcription for blood and skin samples. TCRdb re-called the 5' RACE reads with MiXCR, one entry per CDR3 protein. The table has about 26,000 distinct CDR3 sequences, less than 25% seen once; the top ten hold around 1.9%. Whole blood, roughly 2.5 ml, came from adult healthy volunteers.

The sequence was collected from a female donor in good health. The chain uses TRBV7-9 and TRBJ2-1; D remains unclear. CDR3 sequence: CASSLLEQFF. In DNA form, the CDR3 reads TGTGCCAGCAGCTTACTTGAGCAGTTCTTC.